This passage covers 6 T cell receptor beta chains from one sample sequenced in a study of blood T cell repertoires in COVID-19. Generated by immunoSEQ multiplex PCR, the TCRdb table keeps only in-frame clones and is missing some. The sample contains about 170,000 clones, about 90% of which appear only once. Sequencing was carried out using PBMCs or T cells enriched from blood (not recorded which). The receptors were gathered from a woman aged 50 to 65 who had recovered from COVID-19.

The chain employs TRBV19 and TRBJ2-2, with 7 bases lining up with TRBD1. V lost 9 bases to trimming and J lost 3 bases; unmatched junction nucleotides: 19. The CDR3 contains 18 residues. The germline V gene encodes CDR1 LNHDA and CDR2 SQIVND (reference sequence). CDR3 in DNA: TGTGCCAGCACCCCCGACAGGGCAGTTGGTCGTGACACCGGGGAGCTGTTTTTT. It codes for CASTPDRAVGRDTGELFF. Full variable domain (missing parts from reference TRBV19 and TRBJ2-2): DGGITQSPKYLFRKEGQNVTLSCEQNLNHDAMYWYRQDPGQGLRLIYYSQIVNDFQKGDIAEGYSVSREKKESFPLTVTSAQKNPTAFYLCASTPDRAVGRDTGELFFGEGSRLTVL.

This sequence joins TRBV29-1 and TRBJ2-1; TRBD2 agrees at 7 bases. With V trimmed by 7 bases and J by 1 base, 4 bases remained unmatched. The CDR3 extends over 13 amino acids. The germline V gene has CDR1 SQVTM and CDR2 ANQGSEA. The CDR3 protein is CSARTSSYNEQFF. CDR3 nucleotide sequence: TGCAGCGCTAGGACTAGTTCCTACAATGAGCAGTTCTTC.

The genes are TRBV7-2 and TRBJ2-7; 10 bases are a match to TRBD1. This CDR3 comprises 17 residues. CDR1 is SGHTA and CDR2 is FQGNSA in the germline V gene. Trimming took 5 bases from V and 5 from J; bases not matched to a gene: 15. For the CDR3, the DNA is TGTGCCAGCAGCACCCGCGGAAGACAGGGGGCCAAAGACGAGCAGTACTTC. It encodes CASSTRGRQGAKDEQYF.

The chain links TRBV5-1 to TRBJ1-2, with 12 positions matching TRBD1. The germline gives CDR1 SGHRS, CDR2 YFSETQ. V shed 0 bases and J 4 bases; nucleotides not matched to a gene: 7. This CDR3 is built from 17 residues. CDR3 in DNA: TGCGCCAGCAGCTTGGGGGACAGGGGGCGAGAAGGCTATGGCTACACCTTC. Translation: CASSLGDRGREGYGYTF.

This clone was counted between two and nine times. The rearrangement joins TRBV30 to TRBJ2-7, with D perhaps TRBD1 (6 bases). V gave up 5 bases and J gave up 6 bases, with 20 bases separating them. Germline V gene data show CDR1 as GTSNPN and CDR2 as SVGIG (reference sequence). This CDR3 region has 14 residues. In nucleotides, the CDR3 is TGTGCCTGGGCCCGACAGGTTTTAGCAAGCGAGCAGTACTTC. Residues: CAWARQVLASEQYF.

The rearrangement links TRBV6-4 to TRBJ2-1; weak D call: TRBD1 (6 bases). V lost 0 bases to trimming and J lost 9 bases, with 12 bases between them. Germline CDR1 reads MRHNA; CDR2 reads SNTAGT. The CDR3 consists of 14 residues. CDR3 coding DNA: TGTGCCAGCAGTGACTCGGACAGCGCGGGTGAGCAGTTCTTC. Its translation is CASSDSDSAGEQFF.